These 25 T cell receptor beta chains share one sample of origin, sequenced in a study of blood T cells in healthy people across ages. The use of a sample-barcoded 5' primer and a J-beta primer mix characterized a second PCR of about 7 to 12 cycles. From the 5' RACE reads, TCRdb called clonotypes with MiXCR, one entry per CDR3 protein. This table holds around 800,000 distinct CDR3 sequences, around a quarter found once. The data were also submitted as part of a second study, on T cells of mothers and their children.

The sample comprised blood. Receptors were obtained from a boy aged 5-17 years in good health.

In the case of this clonotype: At one end the junction does not follow the germline gene, possibly because of a read error. The genes are TRBV3-1 and TRBJ2-5, with D unresolved. Germline V gene data show CDR1 as LGHDT and CDR2 as YNNKEL (reference sequence). The CDR3 extends over 15 amino acids. This chain's CDR3 is CVSSQDRSFSETQYF. CDR3 coding DNA: TGTGTCAGCAGCCAAGATCGGAGCTTTTCGGAGACCCAGTACTTC.

This CDR3 reads CSVPSGAGAAFF. The CDR3 DNA sequence: TGCAGCGTTCCCTCAGGGGCGGGTGCAGCTTTCTTT. The chain is built from TRBV29-1 and TRBJ1-1, with TRBD1 as a possible D gene (6 bases). Trimming stripped 5 bases from V and 10 bases from J, with 17 bases between. Germline V CDR1 and CDR2: SQVTM, ANQGSEA. The CDR3 totals 12 residues.

This clonotype was detected only a few times. The V call is TRBV5-1, the J call TRBJ2-7; D is uncertain. With 0 bases removed from V and 7 bases from J, the gap between germline ends came to 11 bases. CDR1 is SGHRS and CDR2 is YFSETQ in the germline V gene. The CDR3 consists of 13 residues. The chain's CDR3 is CASSLDRNLEQYF. The CDR3 bases are TGCGCCAGCAGCTTGGATAGGAACCTGGAGCAGTACTTC. Variable domain in full (rest from reference TRBV5-1 and TRBJ2-7): KAGVTQTPRYLIKTRGQQVTLSCSPISGHRSVSWYQQTPGQGLQFLFEYFSETQRNKGNFPGRFSGRQFSNSRSEMNVSTLELGDSALYLCASSLDRNLEQYFGPGTRLTVT.

This sequence joins TRBV6-5 and TRBJ2-3; 9 bases match TRBD1. Germline trimming cut 2 bases from V and 4 bases from J; bases unmatched to any gene: 4. This CDR3 contains 15 residues. Germline V lookup: CDR1 MNHEY, CDR2 SVGAGI. CDR3 sequence (DNA): TGTGCCAGCAGTTACCGGGACAGGGATCCAGATACGCAGTATTTT. Its protein product is CASSYRDRDPDTQYF.

This clonotype was detected a few times. The genes are TRBV28 and TRBJ2-7; 11 positions agree with TRBD1. Germline V gene lookup returns CDR1 MDHEN and CDR2 SYDVKM. The CDR3 runs to 15 residues. The ends lost 5 bases at V and 3 bases at J; junction bases unmatched: 6. The CDR3 protein is CASSRQGTGGYEQYF. CDR3 bases: TGTGCCAGCAGTCGCCAAGGGACAGGGGGCTACGAGCAGTACTTC.

This clonotype was counted between two and nine times. As DNA, the CDR3 is TGTGCCAGCAGCGTAGGGCCCAGTCCCAATCAGCCCCAGCATTTT. It translates to CASSVGPSPNQPQHF. The chain is built from TRBV9 and TRBJ1-5; D not certain. Looked up from germline, CDR1 is SGDLS and CDR2 is YYNGEE. The CDR3 has 15 amino acids. V lost 0 bases to trimming and J lost 3 bases, with 10 bases between them.

This clonotype has more than one count but fewer than ten. The chain couples TRBV5-1 to TRBJ1-5, with a tentative D call TRBD1 (5 bases). V shed 4 bases and J shed 7 bases, with 15 bases lying between them. Germline V gives CDR1 SGHRS, CDR2 YFSETQ. CDR3 length equals 14 residues. The CDR3 region is CASSARGIVQPQHF. Written as DNA, the CDR3 is TGCGCCAGCAGCGCCCGGGGGATTGTACAGCCCCAGCATTTT.

The chain carries TRBV6-6 and TRBJ1-2, with TRBD1 as a possible D gene (6 bases). The length of the CDR3 is 14 residues. Germline CDR1 is MNHNY and CDR2 is SVGAGI (reference sequence). Trimming took 8 bases from V and 1 from J, leaving 14 bases between them. In DNA, the CDR3 is TGTGCCAGCTCGACCTCGGACAGTAACTATGGCTACACCTTC. Translating it yields CASSTSDSNYGYTF.

This clonotype appeared a few times. V gene TRBV30 combines with J gene TRBJ2-6; D uncertain. V was cut by 1 base and J by 4 bases, with 2 bases left in between. Germline CDR1 and CDR2: GTSNPN and SVGIG (reference sequence). The CDR3 is made up of 12 amino acids. The CDR3 sequence: CAWSAGANVLTF. CDR3 DNA sequence: TGTGCCTGGAGTGCAGGGGCCAACGTCCTGACTTTC.

This clonotype was counted only a few times. This chain connects TRBV2 to TRBJ1-2; 7 bases are a match to TRBD1. V lost 4 bases to trimming and J lost 4 bases; unmatched junction nucleotides: 12. CDR1 is SNHLY and CDR2 is FYNNEI in the germline V gene. CDR3 length equals 16 residues. The CDR3 DNA is TGTGCCAGCAGTGTTCGAATTAGGACAGGTCTCTATGGCTACACCTTC. This translates into CASSVRIRTGLYGYTF.

The V gene is TRBV6-6, the J gene TRBJ2-3; D unclear. Trimming removed 0 bases from V and 6 bases from J, with 7 bases in between. CDR3 length equals 13 residues. Germline V CDR1 and CDR2: MNHNY, SVGAGI (reference sequence). This CDR3 reads CASSYSGLDTQYF. The DNA for the CDR3 is TGTGCCAGCAGTTACTCAGGGTTGGATACGCAGTATTTT.

The chain is built from TRBV15 and TRBJ1-2; D might be TRBD1 (6 bases). This CDR3 contains 16 residues. Germline CDR1 and CDR2: LNHNV and YYDKDF (reference sequence). V lost 5 bases and J 1 base, leaving 17 bases between the germline ends. CDR3 residues: CATSPLLGRGNYGYTF. The CDR3 DNA reads TGTGCCACCAGCCCCTTACTTGGCAGGGGTAACTATGGCTACACCTTC. Supplemented by reference TRBV15 and TRBJ1-2, the full variable domain reads DAMVIQNPRYQVTQFGKPVTLSCSQTLNHNVMYWYQQKSSQAPKLLFHYYDKDFNNEADTPDNFQSRRPNTSFCFLDIRSPGLGDTAMYLCATSPLLGRGNYGYTFGSGTRLTVV.

The CDR3 spells CASSVPGNGPYNEQFF. The CDR3, as DNA: TGTGCCAGCAGTGTCCCAGGCAACGGCCCCTACAATGAGCAGTTCTTC. This sequence joins TRBV25-1 and TRBJ2-1; D is undetermined. From germline, CDR1 is MGHDK and CDR2 SYGVNS. The CDR3 contains 16 residues. V lost 4 bases and J 2 bases, leaving 15 bases between the germline ends.

This sequence joins TRBV20-1 and TRBJ1-4; no firm D call. Germline CDR1 DFQATT, CDR2 SNEGSKA (reference sequence). Trimming stripped 0 bases from V and 0 bases from J, with 8 bases between. The CDR3 has 15 amino acids. The CDR3 here is CSARDAQPTNEKLFF. The CDR3 bases are TGCAGTGCTAGAGATGCCCAGCCAACTAATGAAAAACTGTTTTTT.

This clonotype has just a few counts. The V call is TRBV29-1, the J call TRBJ2-7; D call uncertain. Germline V CDR1 and CDR2: SQVTM, ANQGSEA. Trimming shortened V by 1 base and J by 0 bases, and 7 bases separated the two germline ends. The CDR3 consists of 13 residues. The CDR3 bases are TGCAGCGTTGAAGGATTAACCTCCTACGAGCAGTACTTC. The encoded protein is CSVEGLTSYEQYF.

The rearrangement joins TRBV5-1 to TRBJ2-3; weak D call: TRBD2 (5 bases). The CDR3 loop spans 16 amino acids. The V and J ends lost 3 bases and 2 bases respectively, with 16 bases between them. Germline V gene lookup returns CDR1 SGHRS and CDR2 YFSETQ. CDR3 nucleotides: TGCGCCAGCAGCTCAGGTTATTTCGGGGACACAGATACGCAGTATTTT. Translation gives CASSSGYFGDTDTQYF. The variable domain in full, completed from reference TRBV5-1 and TRBJ2-3, reads KAGVTQTPRYLIKTRGQQVTLSCSPISGHRSVSWYQQTPGQGLQFLFEYFSETQRNKGNFPGRFSGRQFSNSRSEMNVSTLELGDSALYLCASSSGYFGDTDTQYFGPGTRLTVL.

V is TRBV11-2 and J is TRBJ2-5, with 11 positions matching TRBD2. After removal of 5 bases from V and 2 bases from J, the junction contained 7 bases not matched to a gene. The CDR3 loop spans 16 amino acids. Germline V lookup: CDR1 SGHAT, CDR2 FQNNGV. DNA for the CDR3: TGTGCCAGCAGCCGTGGACTAGCGGGTATACAAGAGACCCAGTACTTC. Translation: CASSRGLAGIQETQYF. The variable domain in full, with the rest retrieved from reference TRBV11-2 and TRBJ2-5, is EAGVAQSPRYKIIEKRQSVAFWCNPISGHATLYWYQQILGQGPKLLIQFQNNGVVDDSQLPKDRFSAERLKGVDSTLKIQPAKLEDSAVYLCASSRGLAGIQETQYFGPGTRLLVL.

This chain links TRBV10-2 with TRBJ1-2; D call uncertain. CDR1 WSHSY and CDR2 SAAADI come from the germline V gene. The CDR3 runs to 15 residues. The V gene lost 6 bases and the J gene lost 0 bases, with 14 bases spanning the gap. As DNA, the CDR3 is TGCGCCAGCAGCTTACAGAGTACCGCTAACTATGGCTACACCTTC. Residues: CASSLQSTANYGYTF.

This clonotype was detected a few times. The chain couples TRBV7-2 to TRBJ2-7; D is perhaps TRBD1 (7 bases). Germline V gives CDR1 SGHTA, CDR2 FQGNSA. The CDR3 contains 15 residues. V shed 5 bases and J shed 7 bases, with 21 bases lying between them. CDR3 protein: CASSARLGGSGEQYF. For the CDR3, the DNA is TGTGCCAGCAGCGCCCGACTAGGGGGCTCTGGAGAGCAGTACTTC.

This clonotype was recorded once. The chain couples TRBV10-3 to TRBJ2-5; D is uncertain. V was cut by 7 bases and J by 5 bases, with 11 bases left in between. Germline V gene data show CDR1 as ENHRY and CDR2 as SYGVKD. The CDR3 length is 12 residues. This CDR3 is CAIKPFGETQYF. The DNA of the CDR3 is TGTGCCATCAAACCATTTGGGGAGACCCAGTACTTC.

The DNA of the CDR3 is TGTGCCAGCAGCGTAGACAGGGAGAACAATGAGCAGTTCTTC. It specifies CASSVDRENNEQFF. The V call is TRBV7-6, the J call TRBJ2-5; TRBD1 matches at 7 bases. The end of the DNA fits TRBJ2-1 better, so the J call may be wrong. Germline V gene sequence: CDR1 SGHVS, CDR2 FNYEAQ. This CDR3 has 14 residues.

This chain links TRBV6-5 with TRBJ1-3, with D perhaps matching TRBD1 (6 bases). The CDR3 contains 15 residues. Trimming removed 8 bases from V and 3 bases from J, with 17 bases in between. The germline V gene encodes CDR1 MNHEY and CDR2 SVGAGI. The CDR3 bases are TGTGCCAGCCGACCGGGGGGGCGCATTGGAAACACCATATATTTT. Protein: CASRPGGRIGNTIYF.

In its sample, this clonotype was seen a few times. The V call is TRBV29-1, the J call TRBJ2-5; TRBD2 matches at 9 bases. The J call is doubtful: the DNA matches TRBJ2-1 better. The V gene's germline CDR1 is SQVTM and CDR2 ANQGSEA. CDR3 size: 15 residues. This CDR3 reads CSVELLAGGLNEQFF. CDR3 nucleotide sequence: TGCAGCGTTGAACTGCTGGCGGGGGGGCTCAATGAGCAGTTCTTC.

The chain has TRBV6-5 and TRBJ2-5, with 9 bases identical to TRBD1. The J call may be incorrect, as the DNA end agrees better with TRBJ2-7. The CDR3 length is 16 residues. CDR1 and CDR2 (germline): MNHEY, SVGAGI. CDR3 sequence: CASSRSGTGIAYEQYF. In nucleotides, the CDR3 is TGTGCCAGCAGTCGATCCGGGACAGGGATCGCCTACGAGCAGTACTTC.

There are a few counts of this clonotype. V and J are TRBV30 and TRBJ1-4; no definite D call. The V and J ends lost 4 bases and 5 bases respectively, with 23 bases between them. This CDR3 has 17 amino acids. Germline CDR1 is GTSNPN and CDR2 is SVGIG (reference sequence). CDR3: CAWIASGSERINEKLFF. CDR3 DNA sequence: TGTGCCTGGATCGCCTCCGGCAGCGAAAGAATCAATGAAAAACTGTTTTTT.